Following are 9 T cell receptor beta chains from one sample sequenced in a study of a mutant IDH1 vaccine in newly diagnosed glioma. Time point: week 23, last vaccination. Doses of 300 ug of mutant IDH1 20-mer peptide were given with topical imiquimod. The data were produced by immunoSEQ multiplex PCR, yet TCRdb's version contains in-frame clones alone and is incomplete. Altogether 9,500 to 12,000 clones are present, roughly 88% being singletons, with the ten largest covering roughly 5%. These receptors' targets are unknown. The material sequenced was PBMCs, taken from a glioma patient whose treatment included an IDH1 peptide vaccine. These receptors came from a woman aged 40 to 50 with glioma. Some clones in this sample may be carry-over from other donors' samples.

The genes are TRBV30 and TRBJ2-1; a weak D match, TRBD2 (7 bases). The CDR3 contains 16 residues. With 0 bases removed from V and 2 bases from J, the gap between germline ends came to 14 bases. Germline lookup yields CDR1 GTSNPN and CDR2 SVGIG (reference sequence). Here the CDR3 reads CAWSVLEGGPYNEQFF. CDR3 DNA sequence: TGTGCCTGGAGTGTACTGGAGGGGGGGCCCTACAATGAGCAGTTCTTC.

J is TRBJ2-7 and V is TRBV2, with 8 bases aligning to TRBD1. Germline-derived CDR1 and CDR2 are SNHLY and FYNNEI. The CDR3 has 15 amino acids. Germline trimming cut 5 bases from V and 3 bases from J; bases unmatched to any gene: 9. In nucleotides, the CDR3 is TGTGCCAGCAGTCAGGAGGCAGGGGGCTTCTACGAGCAGTACTTC. Translation gives CASSQEAGGFYEQYF.

V is TRBV6-1 and J is TRBJ2-3; TRBD1 matches 12 bases. The CDR3 contains 15 residues. V shed 4 bases, J shed 3 bases, and the junction held 2 bases outside the gene matches. CDR1 is MNHNS, CDR2 SASEGT, per germline. The CDR3 region has the DNA TGTGCCAGCAGTGGGGGACAGGGGGCAACAGATACGCAGTATTTT. Protein sequence: CASSGGQGATDTQYF.

The V call is TRBV4-1, the J call TRBJ2-1; no clear D. CDR1 is MGHRA, CDR2 YSYEKL, per germline. The CDR3 is 15 amino acids. The germline V and J ends were trimmed by 1 base and 8 bases, with 15 bases remaining between them. CDR3 protein: CASSQGTESLHEQFF. The CDR3 DNA reads as TGCGCCAGCAGCCAAGGTACCGAAAGTCTGCATGAGCAGTTCTTC.

The J gene is TRBJ2-2, the V gene TRBV2; D perhaps matches TRBD2 (6 bases). Per germline, CDR1 SNHLY and CDR2 FYNNEI. V gave up 4 bases and J gave up 7 bases, with 13 bases separating them. This CDR3 is built from 14 residues. In DNA, the CDR3 is TGTGCCAGCAGTGTTAAGGGAGGTAGCGGGGAGCTGTTTTTT. This gives the protein CASSVKGGSGELFF.

The J gene is TRBJ2-1, the V gene TRBV2, with TRBD2 matching over 9 bases. The CDR3 loop spans 16 amino acids. Germline V CDR1 and CDR2: SNHLY, FYNNEI. CDR3 sequence reads: CADHLGRGGPYNEQFF. The CDR3 bases are TGTGCGGACCACTTGGGGCGGGGGGGCCCCTACAATGAGCAGTTCTTC.

This clone was counted once. J is TRBJ1-1 and V is TRBV6-1; D not certain. Trimming took 4 bases from V and 0 from J, leaving 15 bases between them. CDR1 MNHNS and CDR2 SASEGT come from the germline V gene. The length of the CDR3 is 16 residues. CDR3: CASSGNGGILNTEAFF. The CDR3 DNA reads as TGTGCCAGCAGTGGGAACGGAGGGATTTTGAACACTGAAGCTTTCTTT.

In this sample, this clone turned up a few times. The V call is TRBV10-3, the J call TRBJ1-1; 9 positions agree with TRBD1. In germline, CDR1 is ENHRY, CDR2 SYGVKD. The CDR3 runs 14 residues. J lost 6 bases, V lost 6 bases, and 8 bases had no gene match. The CDR3 DNA reads TGTGCCATCAGGGGACAGGGAGGTAGTTCTGAAGCTTTCTTT. Its translation: CAIRGQGGSSEAFF.

This chain connects TRBV5-1 to TRBJ2-1, with TRBD2 identical over 9 bases. This CDR3 spans 15 amino acids. Losses at the gene ends were 2 bases for V and 10 bases for J; bases not matched to a gene: 10. Germline CDR1 reads SGHRS; CDR2 reads YFSETQ. CDR3 sequence: CASSFPGGGAGEQFF. The CDR3 nucleotides are TGCGCCAGCAGCTTCCCGGGCGGGGGGGCCGGAGAGCAGTTCTTC.